This T cell receptor beta chain was obtained from a study of a mutant IDH1 vaccine in newly diagnosed glioma. Study-wide background: With temozolomide cycles, or 4-6 weeks after radiotherapy alone, vaccination was started. Treatment recipients were roughly 62% male and about 40% female, and their mean age was approximately 42 years.

The CDR3 runs 14 residues. V lost 2 bases to trimming and J lost 0 bases, with 7 bases between them. Per the germline V gene, CDR1 is ENHRY and CDR2 is SYGVKD. Time point defined: week 11, during vaccination. Doses of 300 ug of mutant IDH1 20-mer peptide were given with topical imiquimod. The astrocytomas were IDH1-mutant, ATRX-negative, and WHO grade 3 or 4. Concerning this clone: As yet, its antigen is unknown.

Sequencing was performed with immunoSEQ multiplex PCR; in TCRdb, only in-frame clones are kept and a portion is missing. The sample carries tens of thousands of clones, 75% to 90% recorded once. This clonotype originated in a man in his fifties with glioma. This specimen was PBMCs, taken from a glioma patient whose treatment included an IDH1 peptide vaccine. The chain combines TRBV10-3 with TRBJ1-2; D remains unclear. Written as DNA, the CDR3 is TGTGCCATCAGTGAGCCTCCGTCTAACTATGGCTACACCTTC. This codes for CAISEPPSNYGYTF.